The 6 T cell receptor beta chains in this list originate from one sample, sequenced in a study of beta chain features in type 1 diabetes. The isolated RNA, all of it, was reverse transcribed, so expressed TCRB transcripts were what got sequenced. TCRdb's table, derived via immunoSEQ multiplex PCR, lists solely in-frame clones and lacks some. The table records about 260,000 clones, 68% of them present only once. Sequencing input: naive CD4+ T cells from blood. The receptors derive from a man under 40 in good health.

The J gene is TRBJ1-1, the V gene TRBV10-1; 7 bases agree with TRBD1. CDR3 length equals 13 residues. J lost 0 bases, V lost 7 bases, and 2 bases had no gene match. Germline CDR1 is WNHNN and CDR2 is SYGVQD (reference sequence). The CDR3 region is CASKGQMNTEAFF. In DNA form, the CDR3 reads TGCGCCAGCAAGGGACAGATGAACACTGAAGCTTTCTTT.

The rearrangement joins TRBV14 to TRBJ2-7; no reliable D call. V lost 8 bases to trimming and J lost 1 base, with 9 bases between them. CDR1 is SGHDN, CDR2 FVKESK, per germline. The CDR3 length is 12 residues. The CDR3 nucleotides read TGTGCCAGCCGGAACAGATCCTACGAGCAGTACTTC. Translating it yields CASRNRSYEQYF. Full variable domain (remainder filled in from reference TRBV14 and TRBJ2-7): EAGVTQFPSHSVIEKGQTVTLRCDPISGHDNLYWYRRVMGKEIKFLLHFVKESKQDESGMPNNRFLAERTGGTYSTLKVQPAELEDSGVYFCASRNRSYEQYFGPGTRLTVT.

This clone was detected a few times. The chain carries TRBV9 and TRBJ2-1, with 7 nucleotides matching TRBD2. CDR3 length: 14 amino acids. Germline CDR1 SGDLS, CDR2 YYNGEE. Trimming took 6 bases from V and 7 from J; bases not matched to a gene: 10. As DNA, the CDR3 is TGTGCCAGCACCCATAGGGCCGGGGGGAATGAGCAGTTCTTC. Protein: CASTHRAGGNEQFF.

The V gene is TRBV4-2, the J gene TRBJ2-5; D could derive from TRBD1 or TRBD2 (5 bases each). Trimming left V 4 bases short and J 1 base short, with 7 bases between. The germline V gene has CDR1 LGHNA and CDR2 YNFKEQ. The CDR3 runs to 13 residues. CDR3 amino acids: CASSRDPQETQYF. The CDR3 DNA sequence: TGTGCCAGCAGCCGGGACCCCCAAGAGACCCAGTACTTC.

This clone was observed once. This chain links TRBV30 with TRBJ2-7; TRBD1 might be the D (5 bases). The CDR3 sequence is 15 residues long. From germline, CDR1 is GTSNPN and CDR2 SVGIG (reference sequence). V lost 5 bases and J 5 bases, leaving 22 bases between the germline ends. The chain's CDR3 is CAWARDYGAGHEQYF. CDR3 nucleotides: TGTGCCTGGGCCAGGGATTATGGGGCAGGGCACGAGCAGTACTTC.

This clone has more than one count but fewer than ten. The CDR3 DNA follows: TGTGCCTGGATTAGAACAGTACAATCAGATACGCAGTATTTT. Translating gives CAWIRTVQSDTQYF. The V call is TRBV30, the J call TRBJ2-3; D is ambiguous. V lost 4 bases, J lost 4 bases, and 15 bases lay in between. Germline CDR1 GTSNPN, CDR2 SVGIG (reference sequence). The CDR3 is 14 residues long.